These 20 T cell receptor beta chains were sequenced from one sample in a study of T-cell reconstitution after alpha-beta-depleted transplantation in children. A TCRbeta library incorporating unique molecular identifiers was prepared. TCRdb itself ran the PCR reads through MiXCR, one entry per CDR3 protein. The data show hundreds of thousands of distinct CDR3 sequences, with roughly a tenth seen just once and less than 8% held by the top ten. Material: PBMCs, obtained before TCRalphabeta/CD19-depleted stem cell transplant. The receptors here all came from a boy under two years old with acute myeloid leukemia, due to receive a stem cell transplant.

In this sample, this clonotype turned up many times. The CDR3 bases are TGTGCCAGCAGTCCTGACAACTCTGGAAACACCATATATTTT. This sequence encodes CASSPDNSGNTIYF. The V and J genes are TRBV3-1 and TRBJ1-3; D remains unclear. V lost 6 bases, J lost 0 bases, and 9 bases lay in between. The germline V gene encodes CDR1 LGHDT and CDR2 YNNKEL (reference sequence). The CDR3 has 14 amino acids.

This clonotype was counted many times. DNA for the CDR3: TGCAGTGCTAGCCCTGAAGAGACCCAGTACTTC. The encoded protein is CSASPEETQYF. The rearrangement joins TRBV20-1 to TRBJ2-5; no clear D. The CDR3 is 11 amino acids. Trimming removed 3 bases from V and 3 bases from J, with 5 bases in between. CDR1 and CDR2 from the germline V gene are DFQATT and SNEGSKA (reference sequence).

This clonotype showed up many times. This chain links TRBV10-3 with TRBJ2-3; TRBD1 aligns across 9 bases. The V and J ends lost 3 bases and 4 bases, in that order; junction bases with no gene match: 8. Germline V gene data show CDR1 as ENHRY and CDR2 as SYGVKD. CDR3 size: 16 residues. CDR3 in DNA: TGTGCCATCAGTGAACACGGACAGGGGCGTGCAGATACGCAGTATTTT. Translated, it gives CAISEHGQGRADTQYF.

This clonotype has ten or more counts. The chain uses TRBV3-1 and TRBJ2-1, with a tentative D call TRBD2 (6 bases). The V and J ends lost 4 bases and 9 bases respectively, with 13 bases between them. Germline V gives CDR1 LGHDT, CDR2 YNNKEL (reference sequence). The CDR3 extends over 13 amino acids. For the CDR3, the DNA is TGTGCCAGCAGCCGGGGGACTGCCCGTGAGCAGTTCTTC. Translating gives CASSRGTAREQFF.

This clonotype occurred many times. The rearrangement joins TRBV18 to TRBJ2-7, with TRBD1 identical over 8 bases. This CDR3 has 14 amino acids. The V segment lost 5 bases and the J segment 7 bases; nucleotides outside the gene matches: 10. Germline V gives CDR1 KGHSH, CDR2 LQKENI. The CDR3 spells CASSFRTGKREQYF. For the CDR3, the DNA is TGTGCCAGCTCATTCCGGACAGGGAAGAGGGAGCAGTACTTC.

This clonotype was seen ten or more times. The chain uses TRBV29-1 and TRBJ2-3, with 9 bases that match TRBD1. Germline loops: CDR1 SQVTM, CDR2 ANQGSEA. CDR3 length equals 15 residues. The junction had 5 bases not matched to a gene; V was cut back by 3 bases and J by 1 base. In DNA form, the CDR3 reads TGCAGCGTTGATCGGACAGGGGCCCGCACAGATACGCAGTATTTT. Translated, it gives CSVDRTGARTDTQYF.

This clonotype was seen ten or more times. The chain combines TRBV29-1 with TRBJ2-2, with 9 bases aligning to TRBD2. Trimming removed 4 bases from V and 4 bases from J; junction bases left unmatched: 7. This CDR3 is 15 amino acids long. CDR1 and CDR2 from the germline V gene are SQVTM and ANQGSEA. The CDR3 spells CSVGVSGSITGELFF. CDR3 sequence (DNA): TGCAGCGTTGGGGTTAGCGGGAGTATCACCGGGGAGCTGTTTTTT.

This clonotype was seen repeatedly, ten times or more. The chain combines TRBV18 with TRBJ1-5; unclear D gene. Germline loops: CDR1 KGHSH, CDR2 LQKENI. CDR3 length equals 12 residues. The V and J ends lost 2 bases and 4 bases respectively, with 3 bases between them. In DNA form, the CDR3 reads TGTGCCAGCTCACCAGGGAATCAGCCCCAGCATTTT. This gives the protein CASSPGNQPQHF. Variable domain in full (rest from reference TRBV18 and TRBJ1-5): NAGVMQNPRHLVRRRGQEARLRCSPMKGHSHVYWYRQLPEEGLKFMVYLQKENIIDESGMPKERFSAEFPKEGPSILRIQQVVRGDSAAYFCASSPGNQPQHFGDGTRLSIL.

There are many counts of this clonotype. Written as DNA, the CDR3 is TGCAGCGTTTCGGGACAGTTAATTCAAGAGACCCAGTACTTC. Residues: CSVSGQLIQETQYF. The chain joins TRBV29-1 to TRBJ2-5; 7 nucleotides agree with TRBD1. The ends lost 5 bases at V and 2 bases at J; junction bases unmatched: 8. The germline CDR1 and CDR2 sequences are SQVTM and ANQGSEA. CDR3 length equals 14 residues.

As regards this clonotype: This could be a read error, since a much larger clone is one nucleotide away. V is TRBV10-3 and J is TRBJ2-5; D possibly matches TRBD1 or TRBD2 (5 bases each). Germline V gene sequence: CDR1 ENHRY, CDR2 SYGVKD. This CDR3 spans 17 amino acids. Written as DNA, the CDR3 is TGTGCCATCAGAGAGTCGCTCCGAGGTCAGGGAGAAGAGACCCAGTACTTC. Translating it yields CAIRESLRGQGEETQYF.

This clonotype has a count of ten or more. The gene calls are TRBV7-2 and TRBJ2-7, with D perhaps TRBD1 (6 bases). The germline V gene has CDR1 SGHTA and CDR2 FQGNSA. This CDR3 is 13 amino acids long. Trimming left V 4 bases short and J 4 bases short, with 11 bases between. CDR3 bases: TGTGCCAGCAGCTCGCGGACAGAGTACGAGCAGTACTTC. Its translation: CASSSRTEYEQYF.

This clonotype has at least ten counts. The gene calls are TRBV3-1 and TRBJ2-5; D may be TRBD1 or TRBD2 (5 bases each). Germline V gene sequence: CDR1 LGHDT, CDR2 YNNKEL (reference sequence). This CDR3 spans 13 amino acids. V lost 3 bases, J lost 5 bases, and 10 bases lay in between. CDR3 in DNA: TGTGCCAGCAGCCACAGGGAGATCGAGACCCAGTACTTC. Amino acids: CASSHREIETQYF.

Many counts were recorded for this clonotype. The chain links TRBV5-8 to TRBJ2-3; 9 nucleotides line up with TRBD1. This CDR3 comprises 16 residues. In germline, CDR1 is SGHTS, CDR2 YDEGEE. Trimming at V came to 2 bases and at J to 0 bases, leaving 4 bases not matched to a gene. The CDR3 loop is CASSFVTGGSTDTQYF. Written as DNA, the CDR3 is TGTGCCAGCAGCTTCGTGACAGGGGGTAGCACAGATACGCAGTATTTT.

This clonotype was detected ten times or more. A junction boundary mismatches the germline segment, possibly from a read error. The rearrangement uses TRBV15 and TRBJ2-2; 10 bases align to TRBD1. The CDR3 is 18 residues long. Germline-derived CDR1 and CDR2 are LNHNV and YYDKDF (reference sequence). CDR3 nucleotide sequence: TGTGCCACCAGCAGAGGCCCGGGACAGGGGATCCTCACCTGGGAGCTGTTTTTT. Amino acid sequence: CATSRGPGQGILTWELFF.

This clonotype was seen at least ten times. This rearrangement joins TRBV29-1 to TRBJ1-1; D gene uncertain. Per the germline V gene, CDR1 is SQVTM and CDR2 is ANQGSEA. The CDR3 is 13 amino acids. V was trimmed by 6 bases and J by 1 base, leaving 12 bases between them. CDR3 bases: TGCAGCGTGATACCGACCGGGAACACTGAAGCTTTCTTT. It translates to CSVIPTGNTEAFF.

This clonotype was found many times. The J gene is TRBJ2-2, the V gene TRBV10-3, with a possible D match to TRBD2 (5 bases). Germline V gene lookup returns CDR1 ENHRY and CDR2 SYGVKD. CDR3 size: 14 residues. V lost 6 bases and J lost 0, with 8 bases in between. CDR3 protein: CAIRGLSNTGELFF. The CDR3, as DNA: TGTGCCATCAGAGGACTTTCGAACACCGGGGAGCTGTTTTTT.

V and J are TRBV19 and TRBJ1-6; no definite D call. Germline-derived CDR1 and CDR2 are LNHDA and SQIVND (reference sequence). The V end was cut by 7 bases, the J end by 0 bases, with 10 bases between. CDR3 length: 15 amino acids. In nucleotides, the CDR3 is TGTGCCAGTACGGGGTTGAGCTCCTATAATTCACCCCTCCACTTT. As protein: CASTGLSSYNSPLHF.

This clonotype appeared many times. The chain carries TRBV7-8 and TRBJ2-1, with TRBD1 matching over 9 bases. This CDR3 is 14 amino acids long. Germline V gene sequence: CDR1 SGHVS, CDR2 FQNEAQ. V shed 5 bases and J 4 bases; nucleotides not matched to a gene: 3. CDR3 bases: TGTGCCAGCAGCCGGGACAGGGTTTACAATGAGCAGTTCTTC. This codes for CASSRDRVYNEQFF.

This clonotype was seen repeatedly, ten times or more. The V and J genes are TRBV6-6 and TRBJ2-7; no reliable D call. The CDR3 has 13 residues. The germline CDR1 and CDR2 sequences are MNHNY and SVGAGI (reference sequence). Trimming took 2 bases from V and 4 from J, leaving 9 bases between them. CDR3 bases: TGTGCCAGCAGTTACGAAGGGTGGTACGAGCAGTACTTC. It specifies CASSYEGWYEQYF.

The genes are TRBV5-5 and TRBJ1-5, with 7 positions matching TRBD1. The CDR3 is made up of 16 amino acids. Losses at the gene ends were 4 bases for V and 3 bases for J; bases not matched to a gene: 10. From germline, CDR1 is SGHKS and CDR2 YYEKEE (reference sequence). CDR3 protein: CASSRRTGDLNQPQHF. CDR3 in DNA: TGTGCCAGCAGCAGGCGCACAGGGGATCTCAATCAGCCCCAGCATTTT.